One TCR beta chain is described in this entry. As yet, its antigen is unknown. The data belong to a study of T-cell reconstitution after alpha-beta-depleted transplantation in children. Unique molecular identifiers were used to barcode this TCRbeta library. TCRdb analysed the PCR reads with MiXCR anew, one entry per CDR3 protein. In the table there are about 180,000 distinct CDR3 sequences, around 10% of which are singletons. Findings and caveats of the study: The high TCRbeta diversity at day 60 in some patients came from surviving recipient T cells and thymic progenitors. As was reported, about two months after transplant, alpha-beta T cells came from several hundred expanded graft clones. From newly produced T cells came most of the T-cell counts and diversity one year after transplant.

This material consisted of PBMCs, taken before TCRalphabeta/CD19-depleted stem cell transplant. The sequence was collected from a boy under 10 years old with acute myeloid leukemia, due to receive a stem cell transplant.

CDR3 bases: TGTGCCAGCAGTCAACAAGGGACTCTAGCGGCCCCTCTCCCGCAGTACTTC. This gives the protein CASSQQGTLAAPLPQYF. V usage is TRBV27 and J usage is TRBJ2-7; 7 bases line up with TRBD2. V gave up 5 bases and J gave up 9 bases; unmatched junction bases: 22. The CDR3 has 17 amino acids. Germline loops: CDR1 MNHEY, CDR2 SMNVEV (reference sequence).